One and the same sample provided the 17 T cell receptor beta chains below, sequenced in a study of blood T cell repertoires in COVID-19. Profiled with immunoSEQ multiplex PCR; TCRdb holds only in-frame clones, not every one. The repertoire holds approximately 99,000 clones, with under 85% as singletons. The sample consisted of peripheral blood. These receptors came from a woman in her seventies with acute or convalescent COVID-19.

The chain uses TRBV4-1 and TRBJ2-1; TRBD2 might be the D (7 bases). The CDR3 extends over 15 amino acids. Deletions cut 1 base from V and 9 bases from J, with 16 bases between. Per germline, CDR1 MGHRA and CDR2 YSYEKL. Here the CDR3 reads CASSQVWGGAVEQFF. CDR3 sequence (DNA): TGCGCCAGCAGCCAAGTCTGGGGGGGGGCGGTTGAGCAGTTCTTC.

V and J are TRBV6-2 or TRBV6-3 and TRBJ2-7; TRBD2 might be the D (6 bases). Germline loops: CDR1 MNHEY, CDR2 SVGEGT. CDR3 length: 12 amino acids. V lost 2 bases, J lost 4 bases, and 6 bases lay in between. CDR3 in DNA: TGTGCCAGCAGTTACGCGGGGTACGAGCAGTACGTC. Protein sequence: CASSYAGYEQYV.

The J gene is TRBJ2-1, the V gene TRBV10-3; 14 positions match TRBD2. The CDR3 length is 16 residues. Looked up from germline, CDR1 is ENHRY and CDR2 is SYGVKD. The junction had 7 bases not matched to a gene; V was cut back by 2 bases and J by 10 bases. CDR3 DNA: TGTGCCATCAGTGAGGGACTAGCGGGAGGAGAGAGGGAGCAGTTCTTC. Amino acids: CAISEGLAGGEREQFF.

This clone occurred a few times. V gene TRBV3-1 (or the pseudogene TRBV3-2) combines with J gene TRBJ1-4; 8 bases fit TRBD1. V lost 5 bases, J lost 3 bases, and 8 bases stayed unmatched. The germline V gene encodes CDR1 LGHDT and CDR2 YNNKEL (reference sequence). This CDR3 has 16 amino acids. DNA for the CDR3: TGTGCCAGCAGCACGGGACAGGTAACATCTAATGAAAAACTGTTTTTT. Its translation: CASSTGQVTSNEKLFF.

The rearrangement joins TRBV28 to TRBJ2-1, with 9 bases identical to TRBD2. Trimming took 10 bases from V and 10 from J; bases not matched to a gene: 23. Germline V lookup: CDR1 MDHEN, CDR2 SYDVKM. CDR3 length: 17 residues. This chain's CDR3 is CAIERAGLAGTLKEQFF. The CDR3 nucleotides are TGTGCCATCGAGCGGGCGGGACTAGCCGGTACCTTAAAGGAGCAGTTCTTC. Filled out from reference TRBV28 and TRBJ2-1, the complete variable domain reads DVKVTQSSRYLVKRTGEKVFLECVQDMDHENMFWYRQDPGLGLRLIYFSYDVKMKEKGDIPEGYSVSREKKERFSLILESASTNQTSMYLCAIERAGLAGTLKEQFFGPGTRLTVL.

This chain connects TRBV7-2 to TRBJ1-2, with no clear D. The CDR3 consists of 16 residues. Germline V gives CDR1 SGHTA, CDR2 FQGNSA. The ends were cut back, 4 bases at V and 3 bases at J, with 18 bases in the middle. CDR3 sequence reads: CASSSSSTSRDYGYTF. In DNA form, the CDR3 reads TGTGCCAGCAGCTCCTCTTCCACTTCACGCGACTATGGCTACACCTTC.

The chain combines TRBV5-1 with TRBJ1-2; D is undetermined. The CDR3 is 14 amino acids. Trimming took 9 bases from V and 2 from J, leaving 17 bases between them. Germline lookup yields CDR1 SGHRS and CDR2 YFSETQ. Here the CDR3 reads CATQPVSGNYGYTF. The CDR3 DNA sequence: TGCGCCACTCAACCCGTGTCGGGAAACTATGGCTACACCTTC.

The chain combines TRBV11-2 with TRBJ2-1; D is possibly TRBD2 (6 bases). Germline V gives CDR1 SGHAT, CDR2 FQNNGV. V was shortened by 0 bases and J by 6 bases, with 15 bases between the two germline ends. This CDR3 contains 16 residues. The CDR3 is CASSLEDYPLSNEQFF. The CDR3, as DNA: TGTGCCAGCAGCTTAGAGGACTACCCTTTAAGCAATGAGCAGTTCTTC.

The chain has TRBV27 and TRBJ1-1; no definite D call. Germline V lookup: CDR1 MNHEY, CDR2 SMNVEV (reference sequence). Trimming cost V 7 bases and J 4 bases, with 16 bases left between them. The CDR3 covers 14 residues. Here the CDR3 reads CASTPGGGGTEAFF. In DNA form, the CDR3 reads TGTGCCAGCACCCCGGGAGGTGGCGGCACTGAAGCTTTCTTT.

The chain carries TRBV19 and TRBJ2-3; a weak D match, TRBD1 (5 bases). The CDR3 totals 15 residues. The V gene's germline CDR1 is LNHDA and CDR2 SQIVND (reference sequence). Trimming pared 1 base from V and 6 bases from J, leaving 14 bases between. The chain's CDR3 is CASSIGGLRADTQYF. CDR3 bases: TGTGCCAGTAGTATAGGGGGCCTTCGGGCCGATACGCAGTATTTT.

J is TRBJ2-1 and V is TRBV9, with a weak D call TRBD2 (6 bases). This CDR3 has 16 amino acids. Germline V gene sequence: CDR1 SGDLS, CDR2 YYNGEE. V was trimmed by 2 bases and J by 1 base, leaving 13 bases between them. For the CDR3, the DNA is TGTGCCAGCAGCGTTGCGGGATCCCAATCCTACAATGAGCAGTTCTTC. Translating it yields CASSVAGSQSYNEQFF.

This clone was picked up a small number of times. CDR3 DNA sequence: TGTGCCACAAACCAGGATGGACAGGGTGCTTTCTTT. Amino acids: CATNQDGQGAFF. This chain uses TRBV2 with TRBJ1-1; TRBD1 agrees at 8 bases. The CDR3 runs to 12 residues. V lost 10 bases, J lost 11 bases, and 12 bases stayed unmatched. Looked up from germline, CDR1 is SNHLY and CDR2 is FYNNEI.

The rearrangement links TRBV9 to TRBJ2-7, with TRBD2 as a possible D gene (5 bases). CDR3 size: 15 residues. V gave up 1 base and J gave up 4 bases, with 15 bases separating them. Germline values: CDR1 SGDLS, CDR2 YYNGEE. CDR3 protein: CASSVSEGVGYEQYF. In nucleotides, the CDR3 is TGTGCCAGCAGCGTAAGTGAGGGAGTGGGGTACGAGCAGTACTTC.

Only one count was recorded for this clone. CDR3 loop: CAPLVLGESTPRGNTIYF. In nucleotides, the CDR3 is TGCGCCCCCCTTGTACTTGGGGAGTCGACCCCTCGGGGAAACACCATATATTTT. The genes are TRBV23-1 and TRBJ1-3, with no clear D. TRBV23-1 is known as an ORF, though its function is uncertain. CDR3 length: 18 residues. V was pared by 11 bases and J by 4 bases, with 30 bases between.

The CDR3 DNA reads as TGTGCCAGCAGTCCACTAGCGGGGGGGCGGGAGACCCAGTACTTC. Amino acids: CASSPLAGGRETQYF. The chain employs TRBV27 and TRBJ2-5; 13 bases align to TRBD2. CDR1 is MNHEY and CDR2 is SMNVEV in the germline V gene (reference sequence). V lost 5 bases and J lost 5; bases outside the gene matches: 5. The CDR3 covers 15 residues.

There are a few counts of this clone. The chain links TRBV20-1 to TRBJ2-5, with 8 bases fitting TRBD2. This CDR3 is 12 amino acids long. Germline V gene sequence: CDR1 DFQATT, CDR2 SNEGSKA (reference sequence). J gave up 12 bases and V 3 bases, and 9 bases lay outside the gene matches. The CDR3 sequence is CSASNAGRDEYF. CDR3 sequence (DNA): TGCAGTGCTAGTAATGCCGGGAGGGATGAGTACTTC.

The chain is built from TRBV10-1 and TRBJ2-7, with 9 bases fitting TRBD1. After removal of 5 bases from V and 6 bases from J, the junction contained 11 bases not matched to a gene. Germline CDR1 WNHNN, CDR2 SYGVQD (reference sequence). The CDR3 extends over 15 amino acids. The CDR3 DNA is TGCGCCAGCAGTCCAAACCGGGACAGGGAGGGCGAGCAGTACGTC. Protein: CASSPNRDREGEQYV.